One sample yielded the 30 T cell receptor beta chains listed below, sequenced in a study of Ad26.COV2.S vaccination and SARS-CoV-2 variants. The treatment was: some 20 received Ad26.COV2.S at low or high dose, single or two shots; 5 received placebo; per-sample allocation not given. Sampling was performed 63 days after the first vaccine or placebo injection. The assay was immunoSEQ multiplex PCR, and TCRdb's table has in-frame clones only and misses some. The table records about 350,000 clones, 85% of them present only once. Sequenced material: peripheral blood, taken in a trial of Ad26.COV2.S vaccine versus placebo. These receptors were taken from a person aged 18-60 years who received the Ad26.COV2.S COVID-19 vaccine or a placebo.

This clone was detected a few times. The chain links TRBV5-1 to TRBJ2-5; 9 bases line up with TRBD2. V shed 6 bases and J 5 bases; nucleotides not matched to a gene: 8. CDR1 SGHRS and CDR2 YFSETQ come from the germline V gene. The length of the CDR3 is 14 residues. CDR3 loop: CASNAGTSWETQYF. CDR3 DNA: TGCGCCAGCAACGCCGGGACTAGCTGGGAGACCCAGTACTTC.

The chain is built from TRBV6-5 and TRBJ2-2; a weak D match, TRBD2 (7 bases). With 11 bases removed from V and 3 bases from J, the gap between germline ends came to 16 bases. Germline CDR1 MNHEY, CDR2 SVGAGI. CDR3 size: 14 residues. This CDR3 reads CARRRGGDTGELFF. In DNA form, the CDR3 reads TGTGCCCGCCGGAGGGGGGGGGACACCGGGGAGCTGTTTTTT.

The V gene is TRBV27, the J gene TRBJ1-2; 11 nucleotides align to TRBD1. V shed 0 bases and J 5 bases; nucleotides not matched to a gene: 11. From germline, CDR1 is MNHEY and CDR2 SMNVEV (reference sequence). This CDR3 comprises 18 residues. CDR3 residues: CASSLSGQGASPRYGYTF. CDR3 coding DNA: TGTGCCAGCAGTTTATCCGGACAGGGGGCCAGTCCTAGGTATGGCTACACCTTC.

The chain employs TRBV5-1 and TRBJ2-1; 7 bases align to TRBD2. This CDR3 spans 15 amino acids. The V and J ends lost 7 bases and 1 base, in that order; junction bases with no gene match: 8. Germline-derived CDR1 and CDR2 are SGHRS and YFSETQ. CDR3 sequence (DNA): TGCGCCAGCGGAGTGAGCGGGGATTCCTACAATGAGCAGTTCTTC. Residues: CASGVSGDSYNEQFF.

CDR3: CASSFYRYEQFF. In nucleotides, the CDR3 is TGCGCCAGCAGCTTTTACCGCTATGAGCAGTTCTTC. The V call is TRBV5-1, the J call TRBJ2-1; D uncertain. Germline V gene data show CDR1 as SGHRS and CDR2 as YFSETQ. The germline V and J ends were trimmed by 2 bases and 8 bases, with 8 bases remaining between them. The CDR3 totals 12 residues.

In DNA, the CDR3 is TGTGCCAGCAGCTTTCACCCGGGACTATCCAATGAGCAGTTCTTC. Translated: CASSFHPGLSNEQFF. The chain uses TRBV7-2 and TRBJ2-1; 7 positions agree with TRBD2. CDR1 and CDR2 from the germline V gene are SGHTA and FQGNSA. After removal of 3 bases from V and 6 bases from J, the junction contained 8 bases not matched to a gene. This CDR3 contains 15 residues.

The chain joins TRBV7-2 to TRBJ1-4; 7 nucleotides line up with TRBD1. This CDR3 region has 15 residues. V lost 5 bases and J lost 4; bases outside the gene matches: 7. In germline, CDR1 is SGHTA, CDR2 FQGNSA. CDR3 DNA sequence: TGTGCCAGCAGCCCCGGACAGGTAGTTAATGAAAAACTGTTTTTT. Its translation: CASSPGQVVNEKLFF.

Regarding this clone: The junction and the germline gene differ at one end; a read error may be behind it. The chain is built from TRBV2 and TRBJ2-3; the match to TRBD2 covers 9 bases. The CDR3 sequence is 15 residues long. Germline V gene sequence: CDR1 SNHLY, CDR2 FYNNEI. DNA of the CDR3: TGTGACAGCACTCCGGCGGGGGGGATTCATGATACGCAGTATTTT. It translates to CDSTPAGGIHDTQYF.

This chain links TRBV9 with TRBJ2-1; 7 positions agree with TRBD2. The CDR3 is made up of 15 amino acids. Per the germline V gene, CDR1 is SGDLS and CDR2 is YYNGEE. After removal of 3 bases from V and 4 bases from J, the junction contained 7 bases not matched to a gene. The CDR3 DNA sequence: TGTGCCAGCAGCGGGACTAGTTTCCGGTACAATGAGCAGTTCTTC. It is translated as CASSGTSFRYNEQFF.

This clone came up once. V usage is TRBV18 and J usage is TRBJ1-3; 7 positions agree with TRBD1. Trimming at V came to 3 bases and at J to 9 bases, leaving 8 bases not matched to a gene. Germline V gene data show CDR1 as KGHSH and CDR2 as LQKENI. The CDR3 runs to 14 residues. The DNA of the CDR3 is TGTGCCAGCTCACCTCTGGGACAGCCCTTCACCATATATTTT. Its protein is CASSPLGQPFTIYF.

Of note for this clone: The sample contains more than one DNA sequence encoding this CDR3. The rearrangement uses TRBV5-1 and TRBJ2-7; TRBD1 matches at 10 bases. The trim removed 0 bases at V and 3 bases at J, leaving 3 bases unmatched. The CDR3 runs 15 residues. CDR1 and CDR2 from the germline V gene are SGHRS and YFSETQ. CDR3 nucleotides: TGCGCCAGCAGCTTGGCCGGGACAGGGGTCTACGAGCAGTACTTC. Translation gives CASSLAGTGVYEQYF.

V gene TRBV27 combines with J gene TRBJ2-2, with D perhaps TRBD1 (5 bases). V was shortened by 3 bases and J by 1 base, with 9 bases between the two germline ends. The CDR3 is made up of 15 amino acids. The V gene's germline CDR1 is MNHEY and CDR2 SMNVEV (reference sequence). The CDR3 sequence: CASSFAGKNTGELFF. The CDR3 bases are TGTGCCAGCAGTTTCGCAGGGAAGAACACCGGGGAGCTGTTTTTT.

The chain recombines TRBV27 with TRBJ2-1, with no clear D. V lost 4 bases and J lost 5, with 6 bases in between. The CDR3 is 12 amino acids. Germline values: CDR1 MNHEY, CDR2 SMNVEV (reference sequence). Written as DNA, the CDR3 is TGTGCCAGCAGTTCCTTAAACAATGAGCAGTTCTTC. Translation: CASSSLNNEQFF.

This chain links TRBV7-8 with TRBJ2-3, with no clear D. The V gene's germline CDR1 is SGHVS and CDR2 FQNEAQ. Trimming took 1 base from V and 1 from J, leaving 3 bases between them. CDR3 length equals 13 residues. The CDR3 reads CASSLDGTDTQYF. Here the CDR3 DNA reads TGTGCCAGCAGCTTAGATGGCACAGATACGCAGTATTTT.

The rearrangement uses TRBV7-2 and TRBJ2-3; D unclear. The V end was cut by 5 bases, the J end by 0 bases, with 12 bases between. Germline lookup yields CDR1 SGHTA and CDR2 FQGNSA. The CDR3 loop spans 15 amino acids. The CDR3 protein is CASSDYRGSTDTQYF. The CDR3 DNA is TGTGCCAGCAGCGATTATCGTGGGAGCACAGATACGCAGTATTTT.

V and J are TRBV11-2 and TRBJ2-7; D is uncertain. Trimming cost V 6 bases and J 7 bases, with 19 bases left between them. The CDR3 spans 14 residues. Germline-derived CDR1 and CDR2 are SGHAT and FQNNGV. The CDR3 protein is CASSSLTSFGEQYF. CDR3 nucleotides: TGTGCCAGCAGTTCCCTTACCTCCTTCGGGGAGCAGTACTTC.

This chain joins TRBV6-1 and TRBJ2-7; tentatively, D is TRBD2 (6 bases). V was trimmed by 5 bases and J by 6 bases, leaving 14 bases between them. The germline gives CDR1 MNHNS, CDR2 SASEGT. This CDR3 has 13 amino acids. CDR3 DNA: TGTGCCAGCAGTACGACTAGTCCCTTCGAGCAGTACTTC. Translation: CASSTTSPFEQYF.

CDR3 amino acids: CASNPGQGYYGYTF. CDR3 DNA: TGTGCCAGCAACCCCGGACAGGGGTACTATGGCTACACCTTC. The rearrangement joins TRBV6-2 or TRBV6-3 to TRBJ1-2, with TRBD1 matching 9 bases. Trimming took 7 bases from V and 3 from J; bases not matched to a gene: 6. This CDR3 spans 14 amino acids. Per germline, CDR1 MNHEY and CDR2 SVGEGT.

The chain uses TRBV5-1 and TRBJ1-2; D remains ambiguous. Per the germline V gene, CDR1 is SGHRS and CDR2 is YFSETQ. This CDR3 is 13 amino acids long. V was cut by 0 bases and J by 6 bases, with 9 bases left in between. CDR3 protein: CASSLGPNDGYTF. The DNA for the CDR3 is TGCGCCAGCAGCTTGGGCCCCAACGATGGCTACACCTTC.

V is TRBV5-6 and J is TRBJ2-5, with 7 bases aligning to TRBD2. The CDR3 covers 15 residues. V trimming: 0 bases; J trimming: 1 base; junction bases outside the gene matches: 3. The germline gives CDR1 SGHDT, CDR2 YYEEEE. The CDR3 protein is CASSLAPGGQETQYF. Written as DNA, the CDR3 is TGTGCCAGCAGCTTGGCCCCGGGGGGCCAAGAGACCCAGTACTTC. The whole variable domain, filled in from reference TRBV5-6 and TRBJ2-5, reads DAGVTQSPTHLIKTRGQQVTLRCSPKSGHDTVSWYQQALGQGPQFIFQYYEEEERQRGNFPDRFSGHQFPNYSSELNVNALLLGDSALYLCASSLAPGGQETQYFGPGTRLLVL.

This rearrangement joins TRBV5-1 to TRBJ2-1; D is perhaps TRBD1 or TRBD2 (6 bases each). V lost 3 bases, J lost 8 bases, and 21 bases lay in between. This CDR3 comprises 16 residues. CDR1 SGHRS and CDR2 YFSETQ come from the germline V gene. The CDR3 region has the DNA TGCGCCAGCAGCTCGGGGGCGATACAGGGAATCTATGAGCAGTTCTTC. It specifies CASSSGAIQGIYEQFF.

This rearrangement joins TRBV6-6 to TRBJ2-3, with D tentatively TRBD2 (6 bases). V gave up 8 bases and J gave up 3 bases, with 12 bases separating them. The CDR3 extends over 13 amino acids. Germline-derived CDR1 and CDR2 are MNHNY and SVGAGI (reference sequence). CDR3 DNA sequence: TGTGCCAGCGGGGGGAAGGGGACAGATACGCAGTATTTT. It translates to CASGGKGTDTQYF.

This clone was seen only once. The chain recombines TRBV27 with TRBJ2-7; D is possibly TRBD1 or TRBD2 (5 bases each). The CDR3 runs 15 residues. Germline V lookup: CDR1 MNHEY, CDR2 SMNVEV (reference sequence). V shed 3 bases and J shed 3 bases, with 15 bases lying between them. CDR3 amino acids: CASSFPRDPDYEQYF. The CDR3, as DNA: TGTGCCAGCAGTTTCCCCCGGGACCCAGACTACGAGCAGTACTTC.

J is TRBJ2-4 and V is TRBV7-9; tentative D call: TRBD1 (6 bases). Germline assignment: CDR1 SEHNR and CDR2 FQNEAQ (reference sequence). The CDR3 runs 16 residues. V was pared by 5 bases and J by 3 bases, with 17 bases between. Written as DNA, the CDR3 is TGTGCCAGCAGCCGTAGACAGGACGAAGGCAAAAACATTCAGTACTTC. Translation gives CASSRRQDEGKNIQYF.

Note on this clone: This specimen includes other DNA sequences encoding the same CDR3. The chain combines TRBV5-1 with TRBJ2-5; a possible D gene is TRBD1 (6 bases). Germline loops: CDR1 SGHRS, CDR2 YFSETQ. With 0 bases removed from V and 3 bases from J, the gap between germline ends came to 9 bases. This CDR3 is built from 14 residues. The CDR3 protein is CASSLGPGEETQYF. The CDR3 bases are TGCGCCAGCAGCTTGGGTCCAGGGGAAGAGACCCAGTACTTC.

This chain connects TRBV5-1 to TRBJ2-2; tentatively, D is TRBD1 (5 bases). V dropped 4 bases and J dropped 4 bases, with 14 bases sitting between them. Looked up from germline, CDR1 is SGHRS and CDR2 is YFSETQ. This CDR3 spans 15 amino acids. CDR3 nucleotides: TGCGCCAGCAGCGTCCTAGACAGCCCCACCGGGGAGCTGTTTTTT. Its protein product is CASSVLDSPTGELFF.

The rearrangement uses TRBV11-2 and TRBJ2-7, with 9 bases aligning to TRBD1. V shed 1 base and J 6 bases; nucleotides not matched to a gene: 7. The V gene's germline CDR1 is SGHAT and CDR2 FQNNGV. The CDR3 contains 15 residues. This chain's CDR3 is CASSLAGQGRGEQYF. The CDR3 coding sequence is TGTGCCAGCAGCTTAGCAGGACAGGGGAGAGGCGAGCAGTACTTC.

The rearrangement joins TRBV2 to TRBJ2-6; D is ambiguous. Germline V gene lookup returns CDR1 SNHLY and CDR2 FYNNEI. The CDR3 sequence is 14 residues long. The V and J ends lost 2 bases and 2 bases respectively, with 4 bases between them. CDR3 protein: CASSERTGANVLTF. The CDR3, as DNA: TGTGCCAGCAGTGAAAGAACTGGGGCCAACGTCCTGACTTTC.

The V and J genes are TRBV7-9 and TRBJ1-3, with 8 bases matching TRBD1. Looked up from germline, CDR1 is SEHNR and CDR2 is FQNEAQ (reference sequence). This CDR3 spans 15 amino acids. The V segment lost 4 bases and the J segment 2 bases; nucleotides outside the gene matches: 4. The DNA of the CDR3 is TGTGCCAGCAGCTGGACAGGGAAAGCTGGAAACACCATATATTTT. Its protein product is CASSWTGKAGNTIYF.

The chain uses TRBV6-1 and TRBJ2-3; D unresolved. From germline, CDR1 is MNHNS and CDR2 SASEGT. This CDR3 has 16 amino acids. Trimming took off 3 bases at V and 1 base at J, with 14 bases between the two ends. The CDR3 nucleotides read TGTGCCAGCAGTGACATGGTTGTTCACCGCACAGATACGCAGTATTTT. Amino acid sequence: CASSDMVVHRTDTQYF.